This entry describes one T cell receptor (beta chain). The CDR3 extends over 14 amino acids. CDR1 SGHRS and CDR2 YFSETQ come from the germline V gene. V lost 6 bases, J lost 2 bases, and 7 bases stayed unmatched. The sample is drawn from a study of blood T cells in healthy people across ages. A second about 7 to 12 cycle PCR used barcoded and J-beta primers. TCRdb analysed the 5' RACE reads with MiXCR anew, one entry per CDR3 protein. The sample holds 540,000 or so distinct CDR3 sequences, 20% to 30% seen once. The same data also contributed to another study, on T cells of mothers and their children. As reported in that work: All extracted RNA went into cDNA synthesis, roughly 1.5 ug per 15 ul.

The sample comprised blood. The chain combines TRBV5-1 with TRBJ2-7; TRBD2 matches at 8 bases. This sequence was found in a boy aged 10-17 years in good health. The CDR3 nucleotides are TGCGCCAGCACTCCGACTAGCGAGACCTACGAGCAGTACTTC. Its protein is CASTPTSETYEQYF. The whole variable domain, remainder taken from reference TRBV5-1 and TRBJ2-7, is KAGVTQTPRYLIKTRGQQVTLSCSPISGHRSVSWYQQTPGQGLQFLFEYFSETQRNKGNFPGRFSGRQFSNSRSEMNVSTLELGDSALYLCASTPTSETYEQYFGPGTRLTVT.